These 24 T cell receptor beta chains originate from one sample sequenced in a study of cytomegalovirus exposure and HLA in healthy donors. 60 Vbeta and 13 Jbeta primers were used in PCR. TCRdb keeps only in-frame clones here, not all; method: immunoSEQ multiplex PCR. The table has around 140,000 clones, over 60% seen once. The sample consisted of PBMCs. These receptors were taken from a female donor in good health and CMV-seropositive.

The chain has TRBV6-1 and TRBJ2-5; D perhaps matches TRBD2 (6 bases). This CDR3 is built from 13 residues. The germline V gene encodes CDR1 MNHNS and CDR2 SASEGT. The V end was cut by 6 bases, the J end by 1 base, with 9 bases between. The CDR3 DNA is TGTGCCAGCAGGCCTAGCGCCCAAGAGACCCAGTACTTC. Its translation is CASRPSAQETQYF.

The chain uses TRBV10-3 and TRBJ2-2; 11 positions agree with TRBD1. The CDR3 contains 16 residues. V was clipped by 2 bases and J by 4 bases; unmatched bases: 3. Germline-derived CDR1 and CDR2 are ENHRY and SYGVKD. The chain's CDR3 is CAISEGQGAGTGELFF. The DNA for the CDR3 is TGTGCCATCAGTGAGGGACAGGGGGCAGGCACCGGGGAGCTGTTTTTT.

The genes are TRBV10-3 and TRBJ2-3; weak D call: TRBD2 (6 bases). V lost 10 bases to trimming and J lost 2 bases, with 16 bases between them. There are 14 residues in the CDR3. Germline CDR1 ENHRY, CDR2 SYGVKD. The CDR3 DNA reads TGTGCCACGGGGGACGGGGCACACACAGATACGCAGTATTTT. As protein: CATGDGAHTDTQYF.

The chain uses TRBV27 and TRBJ1-1; no clear D gene. The germline V and J ends were trimmed by 2 bases and 0 bases, with 7 bases remaining between them. Per germline, CDR1 MNHEY and CDR2 SMNVEV (reference sequence). The CDR3 loop spans 14 amino acids. In nucleotides, the CDR3 is TGTGCCAGCAGTTTACTGGGCATGAACACTGAAGCTTTCTTT. The encoded protein is CASSLLGMNTEAFF.

V gene TRBV5-6 combines with J gene TRBJ2-5; D gene ambiguous. The DNA end is a closer match to TRBJ2-7, so the J assignment may be wrong. Germline-derived CDR1 and CDR2 are SGHDT and YYEEEE. The length of the CDR3 is 13 residues. The CDR3 coding sequence is TGTGCCAGCAGCTTGGGCAACGCCTACGAGCAGTACTTC. Its protein is CASSLGNAYEQYF.

The CDR3 reads CSAPDRYEQYF. CDR3 DNA: TGCAGTGCCCCTGACAGATACGAGCAGTACTTC. This chain connects TRBV20-1 to TRBJ2-7; maybe TRBD1 (5 bases). The V gene lost 6 bases and the J gene lost 4 bases, with 10 bases spanning the gap. Per germline, CDR1 DFQATT and CDR2 SNEGSKA (reference sequence). This CDR3 has 11 residues.

CDR3 residues: CASSPRQTGDTGELFF. The CDR3 DNA reads TGTGCCAGCTCACCGCGCCAGACGGGTGACACCGGGGAGCTGTTTTTT. The J gene is TRBJ2-2, the V gene TRBV18; no firm D call. Germline V gives CDR1 KGHSH, CDR2 LQKENI. Deletions cut 3 bases from V and 3 bases from J, with 14 bases between. The CDR3 totals 16 residues.

This sequence joins TRBV7-9 and TRBJ1-1, with D possibly being TRBD1 (6 bases). CDR3 length: 13 residues. CDR1 and CDR2 from the germline V gene are SEHNR and FQNEAQ (reference sequence). Trimming stripped 1 base from V and 8 bases from J, with 11 bases between. The CDR3: CASSLDQGREAFF. The CDR3 DNA sequence: TGTGCCAGCAGCTTAGACCAGGGGCGCGAAGCTTTCTTT.

The sample holds a few counts of this clone. The chain uses TRBV18 and TRBJ1-1; D gene uncertain. Trimming cost V 2 bases and J 3 bases, with 10 bases left between them. Germline loops: CDR1 KGHSH, CDR2 LQKENI. The CDR3 consists of 14 residues. As DNA, the CDR3 is TGTGCCAGCTCACCAACCCAGTTGGACACTGAAGCTTTCTTT. Protein product: CASSPTQLDTEAFF.

The chain links TRBV23-1 to TRBJ2-7; possibly TRBD2 for D (5 bases). TRBV23-1 is noted as an ORF with a role that remains uncertain. The CDR3 covers 16 residues. V dropped 11 bases and J dropped 3 bases, with 26 bases sitting between them. In nucleotides, the CDR3 is TGCGCCTCCAGACCGGGAACTCGCCAGCCAAACTACGAGCAGTACTTC. This gives the protein CASRPGTRQPNYEQYF.

The chain joins TRBV6-6 to TRBJ1-2, with a possible D match to TRBD1 (6 bases). The germline CDR1 and CDR2 sequences are MNHNY and SVGAGI (reference sequence). This CDR3 is 14 amino acids long. Trimming took 6 bases from V and 0 from J, leaving 11 bases between them. CDR3 DNA sequence: TGTGCCAGCAGGGGAAACAGGGCTAACTATGGCTACACCTTC. The encoded protein is CASRGNRANYGYTF.

The CDR3 region is CASSYTRTREETQYF. The CDR3 coding sequence is TGTGCCAGCAGTTACACCCGGACAAGGGAAGAGACCCAGTACTTC. The V call is TRBV6-6, the J call TRBJ2-5, with a weak D call TRBD1 (5 bases). With 2 bases removed from V and 3 bases from J, the gap between germline ends came to 13 bases. Germline-derived CDR1 and CDR2 are MNHNY and SVGAGI (reference sequence). The CDR3 length is 15 residues.

V usage is TRBV6-5 and J usage is TRBJ2-7; tentatively, D is TRBD1 (7 bases). CDR1 and CDR2 from the germline V gene are MNHEY and SVGAGI. V lost 4 bases, J lost 0 bases, and 16 bases lay in between. This CDR3 comprises 16 residues. This CDR3 is CASSSAVRGDSYEQYF. In nucleotides, the CDR3 is TGTGCCAGCAGTTCTGCAGTCAGGGGGGACTCCTACGAGCAGTACTTC.

This clone has a single count. The chain joins TRBV5-1 to TRBJ2-3, with 7 bases lining up with TRBD2. The CDR3 consists of 15 residues. Germline assignment: CDR1 SGHRS and CDR2 YFSETQ. With V trimmed by 1 base and J by 0 bases, 2 bases remained unmatched. The CDR3 DNA reads TGCGCCAGCAGCTTGCAAGCGGGAAGCACAGATACGCAGTATTTT. Amino acids: CASSLQAGSTDTQYF.

V usage is TRBV9 and J usage is TRBJ1-4; D remains unclear. The CDR3 loop spans 16 amino acids. Germline V CDR1 and CDR2: SGDLS, YYNGEE. V was pared by 3 bases and J by 6 bases, with 18 bases between. The CDR3 sequence: CASSAGVLRSDEKLFF. The CDR3 bases are TGTGCCAGCAGCGCCGGGGTTTTACGAAGTGATGAAAAACTGTTTTTT.

The chain uses TRBV25-1 and TRBJ2-7; the D gene is possibly TRBD2 (7 bases). The ends were cut back, 4 bases at V and 6 bases at J, with 22 bases in the middle. Germline V CDR1 and CDR2: MGHDK, SYGVNS. The CDR3 contains 16 residues. The CDR3 region has the DNA TGTGCCAGCAGTGGAGCGCGCGGGGGCCGGATAATCGAGCAGTACTTC. Amino acid sequence: CASSGARGGRIIEQYF.

The chain carries TRBV5-1 and TRBJ2-4; D is possibly TRBD1 (6 bases). Trimming removed 4 bases from V and 3 bases from J, with 23 bases in between. Germline CDR1 is SGHRS and CDR2 is YFSETQ. This CDR3 has 18 amino acids. The CDR3 loop is CASSLRLAGVGDKNIQYF. Here the CDR3 DNA reads TGCGCCAGCAGCCTGAGGTTGGCAGGGGTCGGGGACAAAAACATTCAGTACTTC.

The rearrangement joins TRBV5-1 to TRBJ2-3; 9 nucleotides match TRBD1. Per the germline V gene, CDR1 is SGHRS and CDR2 is YFSETQ. With V trimmed by 4 bases and J by 3 bases, 3 bases remained unmatched. This CDR3 is 14 amino acids long. For the CDR3, the DNA is TGCGCCAGCAGCCGGACAGGGGAAACAGATACGCAGTATTTT. As protein: CASSRTGETDTQYF.

The J gene is TRBJ1-1, the V gene TRBV19; D might be TRBD1 (6 bases). The length of the CDR3 is 14 residues. Looked up from germline, CDR1 is LNHDA and CDR2 is SQIVND (reference sequence). V lost 7 bases and J lost 0, with 12 bases in between. The CDR3 spells CASTQRGLNTEAFF. The CDR3 region has the DNA TGTGCCAGTACCCAGAGGGGGTTGAACACTGAAGCTTTCTTT.

The chain couples TRBV27 to TRBJ2-1, with 7 bases aligning to TRBD2. From germline, CDR1 is MNHEY and CDR2 SMNVEV (reference sequence). The CDR3 loop spans 16 amino acids. The V segment lost 2 bases and the J segment 8 bases; nucleotides outside the gene matches: 12. CDR3 region: CASSLSRGRAKDEQFF. The CDR3 region has the DNA TGTGCCAGCAGTTTAAGTCGGGGGAGGGCCAAGGATGAGCAGTTCTTC.

The gene calls are TRBV18 and TRBJ2-1, with TRBD2 matching over 8 bases. V lost 2 bases, J lost 9 bases, and 9 bases stayed unmatched. Germline V gene data show CDR1 as KGHSH and CDR2 as LQKENI. This CDR3 comprises 15 residues. CDR3 amino acids: CASSPVPGLGSEQFF. CDR3 nucleotide sequence: TGTGCCAGCTCACCAGTCCCGGGACTAGGCTCTGAGCAGTTCTTC.

As to this clone: At one end the junction does not follow the germline gene, possibly because of a read error. The chain recombines TRBV10-2 with TRBJ2-2; D possibly corresponds to TRBD2 (6 bases). CDR1 and CDR2 from the germline V gene are WSHSY and SAAADI. The CDR3 covers 16 residues. In DNA form, the CDR3 reads TGCGCCAGCAGGAAGGGTAGCGGAACGAACACCGGGGAGCCGTTTTTT. It translates to CASRKGSGTNTGEPFF.

The CDR3 protein is CASSERNQPQHF. CDR3 DNA sequence: TGTGCCAGCAGTGAGAGAAACCAGCCCCAGCATTTT. This chain connects TRBV27 to TRBJ1-5; D unresolved. V lost 5 bases to trimming and J lost 7 bases, with 9 bases between them. Germline V gene lookup returns CDR1 MNHEY and CDR2 SMNVEV (reference sequence). The CDR3 consists of 12 residues.

This clone showed up just a few times. The chain is built from TRBV25-1 and TRBJ1-2, with 8 positions matching TRBD1. CDR1 MGHDK and CDR2 SYGVNS come from the germline V gene. Trimming cost V 5 bases and J 8 bases; bases outside gene matches: 7. The CDR3 has 13 residues. The CDR3 nucleotides are TGTGCCAGCAGTCCCCCAGGGGGCCCAGGCTACACCTTC. The encoded protein is CASSPPGGPGYTF.